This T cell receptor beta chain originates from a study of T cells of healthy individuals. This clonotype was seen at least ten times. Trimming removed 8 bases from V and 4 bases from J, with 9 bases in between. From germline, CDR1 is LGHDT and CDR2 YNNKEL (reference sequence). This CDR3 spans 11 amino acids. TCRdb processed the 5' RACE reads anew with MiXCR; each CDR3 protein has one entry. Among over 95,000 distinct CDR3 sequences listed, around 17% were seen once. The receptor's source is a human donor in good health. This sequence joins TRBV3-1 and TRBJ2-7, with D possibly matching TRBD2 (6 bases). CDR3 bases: TGTGCCAGCGGGAGGAATTACGAGCAGTACTTC. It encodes CASGRNYEQYF.